Below, one T cell receptor (beta chain) is given with its context. TCRdb independently ran MiXCR on the 5' RACE reads; one entry per CDR3 protein. In the table there are 240,000 or so distinct CDR3 sequences, roughly 8.6% of which are singletons. V lost 1 base, J lost 3 bases, and 7 bases lay in between. Germline lookup yields CDR1 LGHDT and CDR2 YNNKEL (reference sequence). This CDR3 region has 13 residues. The source of the sample is a study of CD8 T cells in ankylosing spondylitis. The TCR originated in a male donor with ankylosing spondylitis or in good health (not recorded which). Sequenced input: blood, either unsorted or a sorted T cell fraction (not recorded which). The chain links TRBV3-1 to TRBJ2-7; perhaps TRBD1 as D (5 bases). CDR3 residues: CASSQVQGYEQYF. As DNA, the CDR3 is TGTGCCAGCAGCCAAGTTCAGGGCTACGAGCAGTACTTC.